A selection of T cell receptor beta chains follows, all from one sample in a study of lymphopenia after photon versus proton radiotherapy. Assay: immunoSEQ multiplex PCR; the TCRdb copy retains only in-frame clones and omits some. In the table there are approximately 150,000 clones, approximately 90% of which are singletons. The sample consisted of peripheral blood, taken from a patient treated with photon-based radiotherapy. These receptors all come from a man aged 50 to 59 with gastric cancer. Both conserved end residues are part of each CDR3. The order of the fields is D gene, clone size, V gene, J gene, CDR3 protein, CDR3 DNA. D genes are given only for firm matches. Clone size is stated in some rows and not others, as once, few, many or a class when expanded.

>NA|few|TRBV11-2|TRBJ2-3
CASSLEDIGNTQYF
TGTGCCAGCAGCTTAGAAGACATAGGAAATACGCAGTATTTT
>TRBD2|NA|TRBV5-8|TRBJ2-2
CASSLAGGTVTNTGELFF
TGTGCCAGCAGCTTGGCCGGGGGGACGGTCACGAACACCGGGGAGCTGTTTTTT
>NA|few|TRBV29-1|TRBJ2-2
CSVEEVSGELFF
TGCAGCGTTGAAGAGGTTTCTGGGGAGCTGTTTTTT
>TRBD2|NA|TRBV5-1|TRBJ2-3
CATRKQLAGKGGTDTQYF
TGCGCCACCCGTAAACAGCTAGCGGGAAAGGGGGGCACAGATACGCAGTATTTT
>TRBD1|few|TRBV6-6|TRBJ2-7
CASSAGTGGFYEQYF
TGTGCCAGCAGTGCCGGGACAGGGGGTTTTTACGAGCAGTACTTC
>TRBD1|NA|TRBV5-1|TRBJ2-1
CASSSGTGSYNEQFF
TGCGCCAGCAGCTCCGGGACAGGGTCCTACAATGAGCAGTTCTTC
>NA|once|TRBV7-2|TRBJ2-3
CASSLTPSASTDTQYF
TGTGCCAGCAGCTTAACCCCTAGCGCTAGCACAGATACGCAGTATTTT
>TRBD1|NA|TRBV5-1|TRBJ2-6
CASSPGDRGRPGGANVLTF
TGCGCCAGCAGCCCTGGGGACAGGGGCCGCCCGGGTGGGGCCAACGTCCTGACTTTC
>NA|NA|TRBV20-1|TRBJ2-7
CSAGSSYEQYF
TGCAGTGCAGGGAGTTCCTACGAGCAGTACTTC
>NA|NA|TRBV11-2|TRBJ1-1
CASSLHTLRAEAFF
TGTGCCAGCAGCTTACACACTCTCCGGGCTGAAGCTTTCTTT
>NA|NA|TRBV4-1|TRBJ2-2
CASSQAGHSTGELFF
TGCGCCAGCAGCCAAGCAGGGCATTCCACCGGGGAGCTGTTTTTT
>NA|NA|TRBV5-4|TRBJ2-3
CASSLQGELSTDTQYF
TGTGCCAGCAGCTTACAGGGTGAACTTAGCACAGATACGCAGTATTTT
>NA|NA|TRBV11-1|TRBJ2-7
CASSLQIGTAYEQYF
TGTGCCAGCAGCCTCCAGATAGGAACGGCCTACGAGCAGTACTTC
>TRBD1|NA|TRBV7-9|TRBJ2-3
CASSPPGQGTDTQYF
TGTGCCAGCAGCCCCCCGGGACAGGGCACAGATACGCAGTATTTT
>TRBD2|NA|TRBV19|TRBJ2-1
CASSRTSLTYNEQFF
TGTGCCAGTAGTCGGACTAGCCTTACCTACAATGAGCAGTTCTTC
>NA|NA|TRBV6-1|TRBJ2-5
CASSERWRVQETQYF
TGTGCCAGCAGTGAACGATGGCGGGTCCAAGAGACCCAGTACTTC
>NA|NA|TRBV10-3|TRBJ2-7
CAISGDSYEQYF
TGTGCCATCAGTGGGGACTCCTACGAGCAGTACTTC
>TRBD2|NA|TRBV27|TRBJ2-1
CASSFGLARSYNEQFF
TGTGCCAGCAGTTTCGGACTAGCGCGCTCCTACAATGAGCAGTTCTTC
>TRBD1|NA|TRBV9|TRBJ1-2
CASSAQTRQGYGYTF
TGTGCCAGCAGCGCACAGACGAGACAGGGATATGGCTACACCTTC
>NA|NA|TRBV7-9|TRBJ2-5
CASSFLQEETQYF
TGTGCCAGCAGCTTTTTACAGGAAGAGACCCAGTACTTC
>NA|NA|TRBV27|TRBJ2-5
CASRRSWQETQYF
TGTGCCAGCAGGAGGTCGTGGCAAGAGACCCAGTACTTC
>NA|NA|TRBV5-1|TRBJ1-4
CASSLWRANEKLFF
TGCGCCAGCAGCTTGTGGCGGGCTAATGAAAAACTGTTTTTT
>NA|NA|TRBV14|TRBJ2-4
CASSQRGKGATHGNIQYF
TGTGCCAGCAGCCAAAGGGGGAAAGGGGCCACGCATGGAAACATTCAGTACTTC
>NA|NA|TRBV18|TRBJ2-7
CASSLRDGYEQYF
TGTGCCAGCTCCCTCAGGGACGGCTACGAGCAGTACTTC
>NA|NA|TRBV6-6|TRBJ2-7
CASSHSGSSYEQYF
TGTGCCAGCAGCCACTCCGGGAGCTCCTACGAGCAGTACTTC
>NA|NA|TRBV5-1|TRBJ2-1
CASYDVTAGANEQFF
TGCGCCAGCTACGATGTCACGGCGGGGGCAAATGAGCAGTTCTTC
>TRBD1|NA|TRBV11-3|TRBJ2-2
CASRGTGVGELFF
TGTGCCAGCAGAGGGACAGGCGTCGGGGAGCTGTTTTTT
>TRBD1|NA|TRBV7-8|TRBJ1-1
CASSFRPRGAEAFF
TGTGCCAGCAGCTTTCGACCCAGGGGGGCTGAAGCTTTCTTT
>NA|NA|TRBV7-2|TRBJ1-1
CASSNMRGTEAFF
TGTGCCAGTAGCAACATGCGGGGGACTGAAGCTTTCTTT
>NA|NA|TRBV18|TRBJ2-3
CASSPDLYDTQYF
TGTGCCAGCTCACCGGACCTCTATGATACGCAGTATTTT
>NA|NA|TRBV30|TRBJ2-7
CAWSTTGRGEQYF
TGTGCCTGGAGTACGACAGGGAGGGGCGAGCAGTACTTC
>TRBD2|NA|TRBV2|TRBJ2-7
CASGGSSYEQYF
TGTGCCAGCGGCGGGAGTTCCTACGAGCAGTACTTC
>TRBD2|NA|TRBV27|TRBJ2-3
CASSPRTSGADTQYF
TGTGCCAGCAGCCCTCGGACTAGCGGGGCAGATACGCAGTATTTT
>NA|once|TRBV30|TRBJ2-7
CAWSPSPYEQYF
TGTGCCTGGAGCCCATCTCCCTACGAGCAGTACTTC
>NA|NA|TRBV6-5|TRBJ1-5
CASSPDSPNQPQHF
TGTGCCAGCAGTCCGGACAGCCCGAATCAGCCCCAGCATTTT
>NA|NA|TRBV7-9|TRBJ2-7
CASSPDRGSYEQYF
TGTGCCAGCAGCCCCGATAGGGGCTCCTACGAGCAGTACTTC
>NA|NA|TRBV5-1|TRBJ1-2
CASSLGDLNYGYTF
TGCGCCAGCAGCTTGGGGGACCTTAACTATGGCTACACCTTC
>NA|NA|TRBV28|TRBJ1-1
CASSLAGRTEAFF
TGTGCCAGCAGTTTAGCAGGGCGAACTGAAGCTTTCTTT
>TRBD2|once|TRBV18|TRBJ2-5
CASSRSREGETQYF
TGTGCCAGCTCACGCTCGCGGGAGGGGGAGACCCAGTACTTC
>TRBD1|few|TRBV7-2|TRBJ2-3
CASSLNQGGTDTQYF
TGTGCCAGCAGCTTGAACCAGGGGGGCACAGATACGCAGTATTTT
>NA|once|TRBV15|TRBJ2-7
CATSRDLRQAEQYF
TGTGCCACCAGCAGAGACCTAAGACAAGCCGAGCAGTACTTC
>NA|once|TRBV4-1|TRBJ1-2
CASSQEAGGLYGYTF
TGCGCCAGCAGCCAAGAGGCTGGGGGTCTCTATGGCTACACCTTC
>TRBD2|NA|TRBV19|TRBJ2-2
CASVTSGINTGELFF
TGTGCCAGTGTAACTAGCGGCATTAACACCGGGGAGCTGTTTTTT
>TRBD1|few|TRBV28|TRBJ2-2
CASRRQGRAGELFF
TGTGCCAGCAGGAGACAGGGAAGAGCCGGGGAGCTGTTTTTT
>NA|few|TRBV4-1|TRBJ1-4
CASSQSFEKLFF
TGCGCCAGCAGCCAATCCTTCGAAAAACTGTTTTTT
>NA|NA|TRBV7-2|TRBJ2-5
CASRSDTQTQYF
TGTGCCAGCAGATCTGATACACAGACCCAGTACTTC
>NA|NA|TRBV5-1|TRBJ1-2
CASSLEGDSYGYTF
TGCGCCAGCAGCTTGGAGGGGGATTCTTATGGCTACACCTTC